This TCR beta chain was documented in a study of shared clonotypes between healthy human individuals. CD8 cells regarded as naive lacked CD45RO, were positively chosen for CCR7, and omitted terminally differentiated effector memory CD45RA+ cells. Germline CDR1 MDHEN, CDR2 SYDVKM. V was clipped by 5 bases and J by 6 bases, with 16 bases between them. This CDR3 is 15 amino acids long. Measured with immunoSEQ multiplex PCR; TCRdb has only the in-frame clones, and not every one. This table holds under 2,000,000 clones, about 94% found once. The receptor was derived from a man between 18 and 29 years old in good health. The material sequenced was naive CD8+ T cells sorted from blood. J is TRBJ1-4 and V is TRBV28, with D possibly being TRBD1 (6 bases). CDR3 DNA: TGTGCCAGCAGTCCCCCGGCAGGGGTGGATGAAAAACTGTTTTTT. It specifies CASSPPAGVDEKLFF.